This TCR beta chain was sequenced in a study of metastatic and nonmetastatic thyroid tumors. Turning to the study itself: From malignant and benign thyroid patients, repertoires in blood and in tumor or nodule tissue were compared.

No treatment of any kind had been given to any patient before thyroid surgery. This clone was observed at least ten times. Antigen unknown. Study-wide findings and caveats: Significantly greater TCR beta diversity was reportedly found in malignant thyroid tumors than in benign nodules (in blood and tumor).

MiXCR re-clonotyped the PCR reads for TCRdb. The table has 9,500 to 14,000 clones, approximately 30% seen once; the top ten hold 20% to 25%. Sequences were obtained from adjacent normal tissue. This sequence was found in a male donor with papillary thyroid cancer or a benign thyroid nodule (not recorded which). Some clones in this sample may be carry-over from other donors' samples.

The CDR3 coding sequence is TGTGCCAGCAGCCAAGATCGTAGTGGGAGTTCGAGCTCCTACAATGAGCAGTTCTTC. Translated: CASSQDRSGSSSSYNEQFF. This chain joins TRBV3-1 and TRBJ2-1; D might be TRBD2 (5 bases). The CDR3 loop spans 19 amino acids. V lost 0 bases, J lost 0 bases, and 18 bases lay in between. Germline V lookup: CDR1 LGHDT, CDR2 YNNKEL (reference sequence).